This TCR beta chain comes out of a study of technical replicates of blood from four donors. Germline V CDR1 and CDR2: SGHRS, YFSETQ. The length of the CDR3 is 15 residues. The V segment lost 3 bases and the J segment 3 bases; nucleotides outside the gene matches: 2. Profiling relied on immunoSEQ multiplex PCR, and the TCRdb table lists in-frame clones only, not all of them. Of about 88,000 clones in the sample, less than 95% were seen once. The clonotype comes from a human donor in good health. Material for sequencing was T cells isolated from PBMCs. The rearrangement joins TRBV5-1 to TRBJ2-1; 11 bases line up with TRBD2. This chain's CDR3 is CASSYGTSGYNEQFF. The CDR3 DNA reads TGCGCCAGCAGCTATGGGACTAGCGGCTACAATGAGCAGTTCTTC. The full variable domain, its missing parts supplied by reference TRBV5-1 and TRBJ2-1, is KAGVTQTPRYLIKTRGQQVTLSCSPISGHRSVSWYQQTPGQGLQFLFEYFSETQRNKGNFPGRFSGRQFSNSRSEMNVSTLELGDSALYLCASSYGTSGYNEQFFGPGTRLTVL.